One TCR beta chain is described in this entry. The source of the sample is a study of OX40 agonist ivuxolimab in advanced cancers. Germline assignment: CDR1 SGHNT and CDR2 YYREEE (reference sequence). The CDR3 spans 13 residues. V was trimmed by 4 bases and J by 5 bases, leaving 12 bases between them. Repertoires were generated with immunoSEQ multiplex PCR, while TCRdb's copy carries only in-frame clones and drops some. There are some 23,000 clones in the sample; roughly 79% occur only once, and 9.5% to 15% lies in the top ten. This sequence was found in an adult with an advanced solid tumor such as melanoma, head and neck, liver or kidney cancer. The chain uses TRBV5-4 and TRBJ1-2; D is unresolved. The source material was CD4+ or CD8+ T cells sorted from blood, sampled in a trial of the OX40 agonist ivuxolimab. The CDR3 sequence: CASSTDTSYGYTF. CDR3 nucleotides: TGTGCCAGCAGCACCGACACCTCTTATGGCTACACCTTC.